The next 27 T cell receptor beta chains were all read from a single sample in a study of T-cell reconstitution after alpha-beta-depleted transplantation in children (dated by TCRdb to 2015 to 2016). Library construction relied on PCR. The reads were generated on an Illumina HiSeq 2500. TCR libraries were prepared with molecular barcoding, using unique molecular identifiers to normalize TCRbeta repertoire quantification. The raw public reads went through TCRdb reprocessing: fastp at Q25, MiXCR clone calling, in-frame beta chains kept. Duplicate CDR3 protein sequences are folded into a single record with the most common DNA and genes. This sample holds roughly 120,000 distinct CDR3 sequences; 20% to 25% were observed only once. The biggest ten clones account for more than 9% of the sample. The sample's treatment or condition label, in plain terms: allogeneic hematopoietic cell transplantation with graft depleted of TCRalphabeta T cells and CD19 B cells.

The sequencing used PBMCs, mostly from graft donor cells, collected 180 days after TCRalphabeta/CD19-depleted stem cell transplant. The receptors were gathered from a male patient aged 2-15 years who had a stem cell transplant for chronic granulomatous disease, so the T cells may come from the graft donor.

V and J are TRBV20-1 and TRBJ2-1; 12 bases match TRBD2. The CDR3 runs 16 residues. The germline V gene has CDR1 DFQATT and CDR2 SNEGSKA (reference sequence). J was trimmed by 2 bases and V by 2 bases; bases with no gene match: 4. In DNA, the CDR3 is TGCAGTGCTAGACATTCTAGCGGGAGGGCCTACAATGAGCAGTTCTTC. Encoded protein: CSARHSSGRAYNEQFF.

This rearrangement joins TRBV4-2 to TRBJ2-5, with TRBD2 matching over 14 bases. The V gene end was trimmed by 4 bases and the J gene end by 2 bases; junction bases not matched to a gene: 0. Germline CDR1 LGHNA, CDR2 YNFKEQ. CDR3 length equals 15 residues. CDR3 amino acids: CASSRTSGGQETQYF. The CDR3 nucleotides are TGTGCCAGCAGCCGGACTAGCGGGGGGCAAGAGACCCAGTACTTC.

This clonotype was counted only a few times. The chain combines TRBV5-1 with TRBJ2-1; 9 bases align to TRBD2. Germline V CDR1 and CDR2: SGHRS, YFSETQ. J gave up 2 bases and V 4 bases, and 4 bases lay outside the gene matches. The CDR3 is made up of 15 amino acids. CDR3 in amino acids: CASSVSGGTYNEQFF. DNA of the CDR3: TGCGCCAGCAGCGTAAGCGGGGGGACCTACAATGAGCAGTTCTTC.

The V call is TRBV28, the J call TRBJ1-5; 10 positions agree with TRBD1. CDR1 is MDHEN and CDR2 is SYDVKM in the germline V gene. The CDR3 sequence is 17 residues long. V gave up 1 base and J gave up 1 base; unmatched junction bases: 4. CDR3 region: CASSLSGTGASNQPQHF. CDR3 coding DNA: TGTGCCAGCAGTTTATCCGGGACAGGGGCAAGCAATCAGCCCCAGCATTTT.

This clonotype was seen only a few times. This sequence joins TRBV12-3 or TRBV12-4 and TRBJ1-1, with D unresolved. CDR3 length: 14 amino acids. The V end lost 3 bases, the J end lost 3 bases, and 11 bases lay between the germline ends. DNA for the CDR3: TGTGCCAGCAGTTTTGGCCTTGGCTACACTGAAGCTTTCTTT. This gives the protein CASSFGLGYTEAFF.

This clonotype was seen many times. The chain couples TRBV12-3 or TRBV12-4 to TRBJ2-2; D gene unclear. The CDR3 spans 14 residues. Deletions cut 3 bases from V and 3 bases from J, with 8 bases between. CDR3 coding DNA: TGTGCCAGCAGTTTGAACGGGCACACCGGGGAGCTGTTTTTT. It translates to CASSLNGHTGELFF.

This clonotype was picked up many times. V usage is TRBV4-2 and J usage is TRBJ1-1, with no clear D. The CDR3 loop spans 17 amino acids. The germline CDR1 and CDR2 sequences are LGHNA and YNFKEQ. Trimming removed 3 bases from V and 2 bases from J, with 19 bases in between. The chain's CDR3 is CASSQPEGLSLNTEAFF. CDR3 nucleotide sequence: TGTGCCAGCAGCCAGCCCGAAGGACTCTCCCTTAACACTGAAGCTTTCTTT.

This clonotype was counted at least ten times. The chain recombines TRBV20-1 with TRBJ2-1; 9 bases map to TRBD2. The J segment lost 4 bases and the V segment lost 1 base, leaving 8 bases of the junction unmatched. This CDR3 has 16 amino acids. Germline values: CDR1 DFQATT, CDR2 SNEGSKA (reference sequence). This CDR3 reads CSARVSAGGTYNEQFF. The CDR3, as DNA: TGCAGTGCTAGAGTCTCGGCGGGAGGGACTTACAATGAGCAGTTCTTC.

In this sample, this clonotype turned up a few times. This chain joins TRBV29-1 and TRBJ1-1; tentatively, D is TRBD1 (5 bases). Germline V gene sequence: CDR1 SQVTM, CDR2 ANQGSEA. The CDR3 loop spans 12 amino acids. V gave up 4 bases and J gave up 4 bases, with 10 bases separating them. Here the CDR3 reads CSVVFGGTEAFF. Written as DNA, the CDR3 is TGCAGCGTTGTTTTCGGGGGCACTGAAGCTTTCTTT.

The V gene is TRBV11-2, the J gene TRBJ2-1, with 11 bases matching TRBD2. The CDR3 consists of 14 residues. Losses at the gene ends were 8 bases for V and 6 bases for J; bases not matched to a gene: 6. CDR1 and CDR2 (germline): SGHAT, FQNNGV. CDR3 nucleotides: TGTGCCAGCGTCGGACTAGCGGGCTTCAATGAGCAGTTCTTC. It codes for CASVGLAGFNEQFF.

This clonotype was picked up many times. The chain combines TRBV12-3 or TRBV12-4 with TRBJ2-1, with D unclear. The CDR3 loop spans 16 amino acids. The ends were cut back, 7 bases at V and 5 bases at J, with 21 bases in the middle. The CDR3, as DNA: TGTGCCAGCACCTTGGTGGCAACCCCACGGAACAATGAGCAGTTCTTC. This codes for CASTLVATPRNNEQFF.

This clonotype showed up many times. The J gene is TRBJ2-7, the V gene TRBV27; 9 bases align to TRBD2. V was pared by 3 bases and J by 2 bases, with 2 bases of the junction left unmatched. The length of the CDR3 is 14 residues. CDR1 and CDR2 (germline): MNHEY, SMNVEV (reference sequence). For the CDR3, the DNA is TGTGCCAGCAGTTTTAGCGGGGGAACCTACGAGCAGTACTTC. Encoded protein: CASSFSGGTYEQYF.

The table lists this clonotype with a few counts. The chain recombines TRBV7-6 with TRBJ2-2; D remains unclear. Germline V gives CDR1 SGHVS, CDR2 FNYEAQ. The V end lost 5 bases, the J end lost 0 bases, and 4 bases lay between the germline ends. CDR3 size: 13 residues. DNA for the CDR3: TGTGCCAGCAGCATCGCGAACACCGGGGAGCTGTTTTTT. Translated, it gives CASSIANTGELFF.

This clonotype was counted many times. The chain combines TRBV11-1 with TRBJ2-2, with D possibly matching TRBD2 (6 bases). Looked up from germline, CDR1 is SGHAT and CDR2 is FQDESV (reference sequence). The CDR3 runs to 14 residues. Trimming took off 2 bases at V and 4 bases at J, with 8 bases between the two ends. CDR3 amino acids: CASSLRGSTGELFF. The CDR3 DNA reads TGTGCCAGCAGCTTACGGGGGAGCACCGGGGAGCTGTTTTTT.

This clonotype came up a few times. The V and J genes are TRBV10-3 and TRBJ2-5, with 7 bases identical to TRBD2. CDR3 length: 14 residues. CDR1 ENHRY and CDR2 SYGVKD come from the germline V gene. The V and J ends lost 2 bases and 5 bases, in that order; junction bases with no gene match: 5. CDR3 amino acids: CAISERSSGETQYF. As DNA, the CDR3 is TGTGCCATCAGTGAGAGGAGTAGCGGGGAGACCCAGTACTTC.

This clonotype appeared a few times. This rearrangement joins TRBV6-1 to TRBJ2-5; TRBD1 might be the D (6 bases). CDR1 and CDR2 from the germline V gene are MNHNS and SASEGT. The CDR3 has 13 amino acids. The V end was cut by 6 bases, the J end by 0 bases, with 8 bases between. As DNA, the CDR3 is TGTGCCAGCAGCCGGACAGACCAAGAGACCCAGTACTTC. Residues: CASSRTDQETQYF.

This clonotype was seen many times. The CDR3 DNA is TGTGCCAGCAGTCGACGACTAGGATATTCATACAATGAGCAGTTCTTC. Translating gives CASSRRLGYSYNEQFF. The chain joins TRBV12-3 or TRBV12-4 to TRBJ2-1, with a possible D match to TRBD2 (6 bases). Trimming pared 5 bases from V and 4 bases from J, leaving 18 bases between. The CDR3 contains 16 residues.

There are many counts of this clonotype. The chain recombines TRBV28 with TRBJ1-5; D remains ambiguous. CDR3 length: 13 residues. V dropped 7 bases and J dropped 4 bases, with 11 bases sitting between them. CDR1 MDHEN and CDR2 SYDVKM come from the germline V gene. The CDR3 DNA sequence: TGTGCCAGCACCTTAAGGCGGAATCAGCCCCAGCATTTT. Translating gives CASTLRRNQPQHF.

This clonotype was seen ten or more times. This sequence joins TRBV20-1 and TRBJ2-5, with 7 bases identical to TRBD2. The germline CDR1 and CDR2 sequences are DFQATT and SNEGSKA (reference sequence). With 0 bases clipped from V and 2 bases from J, the junction kept 18 bases outside the gene matches. This CDR3 contains 19 residues. The CDR3 is CSARDFGSSRDYIQETQYF. The CDR3 DNA sequence: TGCAGTGCTAGAGATTTCGGGTCAAGCCGGGACTACATTCAAGAGACCCAGTACTTC.

This clonotype was observed a handful of times. The chain has TRBV7-9 and TRBJ2-1; 8 bases are a match to TRBD2. Germline trimming cut 0 bases from V and 0 bases from J; bases unmatched to any gene: 4. This CDR3 region has 17 residues. Germline V CDR1 and CDR2: SEHNR, FQNEAQ (reference sequence). The CDR3 protein is CASSLARGAISYNEQFF. The CDR3 DNA follows: TGTGCCAGCAGCTTAGCGCGGGGGGCTATCTCCTACAATGAGCAGTTCTTC.

The rearrangement links TRBV5-1 to TRBJ2-1, with 7 bases lining up with TRBD1. CDR3 length equals 15 residues. V dropped 4 bases and J dropped 1; count of bases not matched to a gene: 5. The V gene's germline CDR1 is SGHRS and CDR2 YFSETQ. The CDR3 region is CASSVYRGSYNEQFF. The CDR3, as DNA: TGCGCCAGCAGCGTTTACAGGGGTTCCTACAATGAGCAGTTCTTC.

Ten or more counts support this clonotype. The V gene is TRBV6-1, the J gene TRBJ2-1; 8 nucleotides align to TRBD1. The J segment lost 1 base and the V segment lost 4 bases, leaving 3 bases of the junction unmatched. This CDR3 comprises 15 residues. Per the germline V gene, CDR1 is MNHNS and CDR2 is SASEGT. The CDR3 spells CASSGNRGSYNEQFF. DNA for the CDR3: TGTGCCAGCAGTGGGAACAGGGGGTCCTACAATGAGCAGTTCTTC.

This clonotype was counted a single time. CDR3 DNA: TGCGCCAGCAGCCAGGAAGGACAGGGCGGGTCTGGGGCCAACGTCCTGACTTTC. This gives the protein CASSQEGQGGSGANVLTF. The genes are TRBV4-3 and TRBJ2-6; 8 positions agree with TRBD1. With V trimmed by 3 bases and J by 1 base, 8 bases remained unmatched. The germline V gene encodes CDR1 LGHNA and CDR2 YSLEER. The CDR3 runs to 18 residues.

This clonotype was detected ten times or more. The chain couples TRBV27 to TRBJ2-2; TRBD1 is a possible D gene (6 bases). In germline, CDR1 is MNHEY, CDR2 SMNVEV (reference sequence). V lost 3 bases and J 4 bases, leaving 12 bases between the germline ends. This CDR3 spans 15 amino acids. The CDR3 sequence is CASSLIRGGTGELFF. In DNA, the CDR3 is TGTGCCAGCAGTTTGATCAGGGGCGGCACCGGGGAGCTGTTTTTT.

In this sample, this clonotype turned up a few times. The chain has TRBV29-1 and TRBJ2-1; 9 bases agree with TRBD2. The CDR3 loop spans 13 amino acids. CDR1 and CDR2 (germline): SQVTM, ANQGSEA. J gave up 1 base and V 7 bases, and 2 bases lay outside the gene matches. The CDR3: CSGSGRSYNEQFF. In nucleotides, the CDR3 is TGCAGCGGTAGCGGGAGATCCTACAATGAGCAGTTCTTC.

The chain is built from TRBV12-3 or TRBV12-4 and TRBJ1-1; possibly TRBD1 for D (5 bases). The V and J ends lost 3 bases and 11 bases respectively, with 19 bases between them. The CDR3 contains 14 residues. The CDR3 region is CASSFSGRAVGAFF. The CDR3 DNA sequence: TGTGCCAGCAGTTTTTCCGGCAGGGCCGTGGGGGCTTTCTTT.

This clonotype came up many times. The chain is built from TRBV20-1 and TRBJ2-5; D is ambiguous. Germline loops: CDR1 DFQATT, CDR2 SNEGSKA (reference sequence). The CDR3 loop spans 11 amino acids. V lost 1 base to trimming and J lost 4 bases, with 4 bases between them. This chain's CDR3 is CSARGGETQYF. In DNA, the CDR3 is TGCAGTGCTAGAGGGGGAGAGACCCAGTACTTC.